These T cell receptor beta chains were read from a single sample in a study of blood T cell repertoires in COVID-19. The repertoire was sequenced with immunoSEQ multiplex PCR; TCRdb's copy has only in-frame clones and lacks some. The sample contains 300,000 or so clones, 85% to 90% of which appear only once. Sequencing used peripheral blood. These receptors were obtained from a young woman with COVID-19, enrolled during active disease. Both conserved end residues are part of each CDR3. A D gene is named only where the DNA matches it firmly. The size of a clone is reported for some rows only, either as once, few or many, or as a class for expanded clones.

TRBV25-1	NA	TRBJ1-1	NA	TGTGCCAGCAGTAAGGAAACAGGGCTTCGAACTGAAGCTTTCTTT	CASSKETGLRTEAFF
TRBV5-1	TRBD1	TRBJ1-1	NA	TGCGCCAGCAGCCATAAGGGACAGGGGATGAACACTGAAGCTTTCTTT	CASSHKGQGMNTEAFF
TRBV7-6	TRBD2	TRBJ2-5	NA	TGTGCCAGCAGCTTCCTTAGACTAGCGGGAGGGGAGACCCAGTACTTC	CASSFLRLAGGETQYF
TRBV7-2	NA	TRBJ2-7	once	TGTGCCAGCAGCTCAACTAGAGCCTACGAGCAGTACTTC	CASSSTRAYEQYF
TRBV30	TRBD2	TRBJ2-5	once	TGTGCCTGGGGACGGCTAGCGGGTGATAAGGAGACCCAGTACTTC	CAWGRLAGDKETQYF
TRBV5-4	TRBD2	TRBJ2-1	NA	TGTGCCAGCAGCGTAGGGACTAGCGGGCCCCGGGGGACCTACAATGAGCAGTTCTTC	CASSVGTSGPRGTYNEQFF
TRBV3-1/TRBV3-2	NA	TRBJ2-1	NA	TGTGCCAGCAGCCAAGGCTCTACCAGGGAGCAGTTCTTC	CASSQGSTREQFF
TRBV28	NA	TRBJ1-3	NA	TGTGCCAGCAGTTTACTTGCCGGGAGCGCAGGAAACACCATATATTTT	CASSLLAGSAGNTIYF
TRBV2	TRBD2	TRBJ2-1	NA	TGTGCCAGCAGTGAAGATGTGACGGGAGGGCCGAATGAGCAGTTCTTC	CASSEDVTGGPNEQFF
TRBV5-1	NA	TRBJ2-7	NA	TGCGCCAGCAGCTTGGTTCCGTATAGCTCCTACGAGCAGTACTTC	CASSLVPYSSYEQYF
TRBV19	NA	TRBJ2-7	many	TGTGCCAGTAGTATAACGGACAGATCCTACGAGCAGTACTTC	CASSITDRSYEQYF
TRBV3-1/TRBV3-2	NA	TRBJ2-7	NA	TGTGCCAGCAGCCAAACAGCCGATTTTGAGCAGTACTTC	CASSQTADFEQYF
TRBV12-3/TRBV12-4	NA	TRBJ1-3	NA	TGTGCCAGCCAGTTCCCCTCTGGAAACACCATATATTTT	CASQFPSGNTIYF
TRBV28	NA	TRBJ2-7	NA	TGTGCCAGCAGTTATGAGGTTCTGGCCTACGAGCAGTACTTC	CASSYEVLAYEQYF
TRBV5-1	NA	TRBJ2-7	NA	TGCGCCAGCAGCTCCGGGACAAGTGCCTACGAGCAGTACTTC	CASSSGTSAYEQYF
TRBV19	NA	TRBJ2-1	few	TGTGCCAGTAGTAGGGTAGCCAATTACAATGAGCAGTTCTTC	CASSRVANYNEQFF
TRBV3-1/TRBV3-2	TRBD1	TRBJ1-2	NA	TGTGCCAGCAGCCAAGCTACAGGGGCGCATGGCTACACCTTC	CASSQATGAHGYTF
TRBV11-2	TRBD2	TRBJ2-1	NA	TGTGCCAGCAGCTTAGTCCTAGCGGGAAGGAATGAGCAGTTCTTC	CASSLVLAGRNEQFF
TRBV6-1	TRBD1	TRBJ2-5	NA	TGTGCCAGCAGTGAAGCGACAGGGTGGGAGACCCAGTACTTC	CASSEATGWETQYF
TRBV30	NA	TRBJ2-1	NA	TGTGCCTGGAGTGGGTGGAGTAGCGACGTCTACAATGAGCAGTTCTTC	CAWSGWSSDVYNEQFF
TRBV3-1/TRBV3-2	TRBD2	TRBJ2-1	NA	TGTGCCAGCAGCCAAGAATTAGCGGGACACAATGAGCAGTTCTTC	CASSQELAGHNEQFF
TRBV4-1	TRBD2	TRBJ2-5	few	TGCGCCAGCAGCCAAGTAACTAGCGGGAGAGGAGAGACCCAGTACTTC	CASSQVTSGRGETQYF
TRBV14	NA	TRBJ1-3	few	TGTGCCAGCAGCCAAAGCAGGGGTGGAAACACCATATATTTT	CASSQSRGGNTIYF
TRBV6-2/TRBV6-3	TRBD2	TRBJ2-7	NA	TGTGCCAGCAGCAGGACTAGCGGGCCCTACGAGCAGTACTTC	CASSRTSGPYEQYF
TRBV21-1	NA	TRBJ2-7	NA	TGTGCCAGCAGGGACTTTCTAGCGGGAGGGGGGTCCTACGAGCAGTACTTC	CASRDFLAGGGSYEQYF
TRBV24-1	NA	TRBJ2-3	NA	TGTGCCACCTCTGGGGGGGCGACAGATACGCAGTATTTT	CATSGGATDTQYF
TRBV30	NA	TRBJ1-1	NA	TGTGCCTGGAGTGTAAGGGGGGGAACCGAAGCTTTCTTT	CAWSVRGGTEAFF
TRBV11-2	TRBD1	TRBJ1-2	NA	TGTGCCAGCAGCTTGGGAGGGGGACAGGGGTATGGCTACACCTTC	CASSLGGGQGYGYTF
TRBV24-1	TRBD2	TRBJ2-1	NA	TGTGCCACCAGTGATTCGGGACCAGGGAGGGTCAATGAGCAGTTCTTC	CATSDSGPGRVNEQFF
TRBV30	NA	TRBJ1-1	NA	TGTGCCTGGATGGGTGGACGGGGTGCCACTGAAGCTTTCTTT	CAWMGGRGATEAFF
TRBV5-1	NA	TRBJ2-5	few	TGCGCCAGCAGCCCCACGGAGCAAGAGACCCAGTACTTC	CASSPTEQETQYF
TRBV5-6	NA	TRBJ1-1	NA	TGTGCCAGCAGCTACAGCCAGTCCGGAGCTTTCTTT	CASSYSQSGAFF
TRBV27	TRBD1	TRBJ1-2	NA	TGTGCCAGCAGTTTATCGTTCAGGGGGGTCAATGGCTACACCTTC	CASSLSFRGVNGYTF
TRBV6-6	TRBD2	TRBJ2-7	NA	TGTGCCAGCAGCTTGGGACTAGCTCATTACGAGCAGTACTTC	CASSLGLAHYEQYF
TRBV5-4	NA	TRBJ2-6	NA	TGTGCCAGCAGCTTGGCCCCCGAGGCTGGGGCCAACGTCCTGACTTTC	CASSLAPEAGANVLTF
TRBV11-2	NA	TRBJ2-1	NA	TGTGCCAGCAGCTTAGATATAGTAGTTGAGCAGTTCTTC	CASSLDIVVEQFF
TRBV19	TRBD1	TRBJ2-7	NA	TGTGCCAGTAGTATAGGAGACAGGGAGCTAGGCGAGCAGTACTTC	CASSIGDRELGEQYF
TRBV27	TRBD2	TRBJ2-7	NA	TGTGCCAGCAGTTCAAGCATAGCGGGAGGGTCCTACGAGCAGTACTTC	CASSSSIAGGSYEQYF
TRBV19	TRBD2	TRBJ2-5	NA	TGTGCCAGTAGACCTAGCGGGATGTACCAAGAGACCCAGTACTTC	CASRPSGMYQETQYF
TRBV6-5	NA	TRBJ1-5	NA	TGTGCCAGCACAACGAGGACAGTCAATCAGCCCCAGCATTTT	CASTTRTVNQPQHF
TRBV11-2	NA	TRBJ2-5	NA	TGTGCCAGCAGCTCATGGGGGAGGAAGGAGACCCAGTACTTC	CASSSWGRKETQYF
TRBV5-1	NA	TRBJ2-1	NA	TGCGCCAGCAGCTTTGAGAACGTTTACAATGAGCAGTTCTTC	CASSFENVYNEQFF
TRBV5-6	TRBD2	TRBJ2-7	NA	TGTGCCAGCAGCTTGAGGGTGTATGGGGGAGGGGTTGTCGCTTACGAGCAGTACTTC	CASSLRVYGGGVVAYEQYF
TRBV19	TRBD1	TRBJ2-7	NA	TGTGCCAGTAGTGGTAGAGGGACAGGGAATCCCTACGAGCAGTACTTC	CASSGRGTGNPYEQYF
TRBV5-1	NA	TRBJ1-1	NA	TGCGCCAGCAGCTTGGTCAGGGGTGGAGACACTGAAGCTTTCTTT	CASSLVRGGDTEAFF
TRBV4-2	NA	TRBJ2-3	NA	TGTGCCAGCAGCCAAGATCCTGAGGTTGTCGGCCGGGATACGCAGTATTTT	CASSQDPEVVGRDTQYF
TRBV11-2	NA	TRBJ2-4	NA	TGTGCCAGCAGCTTAGGGCAGGGAGGTATTCAGTACTTC	CASSLGQGGIQYF
TRBV28	TRBD1	TRBJ2-7	NA	TGTGCCAGCAGTTTATCCCGGACAGGGCTCACTGGCTACGAGCAGTACTTC	CASSLSRTGLTGYEQYF
TRBV10-3	NA	TRBJ1-4	NA	TGTGCCATCAGTGAGGGGCTAACTAATGAAAAACTGTTTTTT	CAISEGLTNEKLFF
TRBV6-2/TRBV6-3	TRBD2	TRBJ2-2	NA	TGTGCCAGCAGTTCTGCGGGAGGGACCGGGGAGCTGTTTTTT	CASSSAGGTGELFF
TRBV19	TRBD1	TRBJ1-6	NA	TGTGCCAGTAGATCGGGACAGGGGAACGGTAATTCACCCCTCCACTTT	CASRSGQGNGNSPLHF
TRBV27	TRBD2	TRBJ2-2	NA	TGTGCCAGCAGCCGGCCGGGACTAGCGGCGAACACCGGGGAGCTGTTTTTT	CASSRPGLAANTGELFF
TRBV25-1	TRBD1	TRBJ1-4	many	TGTGCCAGCAGTGAATTAGGCGGGACAGGGGGCGAAAAACTGTTTTTT	CASSELGGTGGEKLFF